This T cell receptor beta chain appears in the sequencing data of a study of technical replicates of blood from a few donors listed by TCRdb under 2017. Note on this clone: Its antigen has not been determined. No base-level quality is on record; no much larger clone is a single base apart.

Measured from the cysteine to the phenylalanine, the CDR3 is 14 residues long. Only CDR3 DNA remains: 42 bases, in frame from the first base. A distance of 14 bases separates the germline ends of V and J, which lose 7 bases and 5 bases respectively. Sequences LNHDA (CDR1) and SQIVND (CDR2) are obtained from the germline V gene (reference sequence). The protocol used for the library was the immunoSEQ multiplex PCR assay. Not all clones reach the TCRdb copy of this immuneACCESS table, which keeps in-frame sequences only. Checked studies attribute under half of the gap to unresolved V genes and leave the rest unexplained. This sample comprises roughly 50,000 clones, 90% to 95% of them detected only once. The ten largest make up approximately 3.4% of the sample.

The rearranged segments are TRBV19 and TRBJ1-4; the best D guess is TRBD1, with 5 bases matching. Specimen: PBMCs. This clonotype originated in a human donor in good health. Some clones in this sample may be carry-over from other donors' samples. The DNA sequence follows: TGTGCCAGTAACTTAGCAGGGCCGAATGAAAAACTGTTTTTT. It is translated as CASNLAGPNEKLFF.